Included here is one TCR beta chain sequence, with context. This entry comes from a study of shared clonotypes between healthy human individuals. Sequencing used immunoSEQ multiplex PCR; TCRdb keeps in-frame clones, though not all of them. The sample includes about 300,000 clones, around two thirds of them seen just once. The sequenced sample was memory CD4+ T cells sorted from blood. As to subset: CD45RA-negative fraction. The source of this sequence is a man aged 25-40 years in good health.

In DNA form, the CDR3 reads TGTGCCAGCAGCGCGGGACAGCCGTCGAACACTGAAGCTTTCTTT. Amino acids: CASSAGQPSNTEAFF. This sequence joins TRBV5-4 and TRBJ1-1, with 7 nucleotides matching TRBD1. This CDR3 is 15 amino acids long. J gave up 1 base and V 4 bases, and 7 bases lay outside the gene matches. Looked up from germline, CDR1 is SGHNT and CDR2 is YYREEE (reference sequence).